Below, one TCR beta chain is given with its context. Its antigen is unidentified. This specimen comes from a study of CD8 T cell repertoires and HIV-1 epitope variants. Study-level background: Control wells had CMV/EBV/flu peptides, negative Ebola AY9, or no peptide. Epitopes were three Gag families plus Nef HW9 and YT9. Separate from the cultures, 1M uncultured T cells served as baseline.

Germline CDR1 and CDR2: SGHRS and YFSETQ. This CDR3 is 15 amino acids long. V lost 0 bases and J 0 bases, leaving 7 bases between the germline ends. Study results and caveats: About 5 clonotypes recognized Nef KF9, one HW9, none TAALDMSHF.

The assay was immunoSEQ multiplex PCR, and TCRdb's table has in-frame clones only and misses some. The sample holds approximately 90,000 clones, roughly 80% seen once. This sequence joins TRBV5-1 and TRBJ2-1; no clear D gene. Specimen: uncultured baseline CD8+ T cells from peripheral blood mononuclear cells (PBMCs). This receptor was taken from a male donor with HIV. The CDR3 loop is CASSLEAGSYNEQFF. The DNA of the CDR3 is TGCGCCAGCAGCTTGGAGGCAGGCTCCTACAATGAGCAGTTCTTC.